These 12 T cell receptor beta chains originate from one sample sequenced in a study of T cells in Graves' hyperthyroidism and ophthalmopathy. Amplification yielded TCR beta CDR3 regions, with RNA transcripts as the source. The TCR CDR3 was amplified in a first-round RT-PCR using the HTBI primer set. TCRdb re-called the multiplex PCR reads through MiXCR, storing one row per CDR3 protein. The sample has 500,000 to 750,000 distinct CDR3 sequences; more than 15% are singletons. The material sequenced was blood. The receptors originated from a woman in her twenties or thirties with Graves' hyperthyroidism.

This clonotype has at least ten counts. V gene TRBV28 combines with J gene TRBJ1-1, with TRBD1 matching over 8 bases. Germline V CDR1 and CDR2: MDHEN, SYDVKM. This CDR3 is built from 15 residues. The junction had 2 bases not matched to a gene; V was cut back by 2 bases and J by 0 bases. This CDR3 reads CASSLRDRMNTEAFF. Written as DNA, the CDR3 is TGTGCCAGCAGTTTAAGGGACAGGATGAACACTGAAGCTTTCTTT.

Comment on this clonotype: A much larger clone is a single base away; this may be a read error. The chain links TRBV5-1 to TRBJ2-1, with D maybe TRBD1 (5 bases). From germline, CDR1 is SGHRS and CDR2 YFSETQ. V lost 0 bases, J lost 4 bases, and 8 bases lay in between. The CDR3 covers 14 residues. CDR3 in DNA: TGCGCCAGCAGCTTGGACCAGGGTTACAATGAGCAGTTCTTC. It yields the protein CASSLDQGYNEQFF.

The chain employs TRBV5-6 and TRBJ2-2; a weak D match, TRBD2 (6 bases). From germline, CDR1 is SGHDT and CDR2 YYEEEE. V was pared by 4 bases and J by 5 bases, with 9 bases between. This CDR3 is built from 13 residues. The CDR3 nucleotides read TGTGCCAGCAGCCGACTAGAAACCGGGGAGCTGTTTTTT. Protein product: CASSRLETGELFF.

This clonotype has a handful of counts. V usage is TRBV29-1 and J usage is TRBJ1-1; the D gene is possibly TRBD1 (5 bases). The CDR3 contains 12 residues. V was cut by 3 bases and J by 7 bases, with 12 bases left in between. CDR1 and CDR2 from the germline V gene are SQVTM and ANQGSEA. The CDR3 region has the DNA TGCAGCGTTGATGGATGGGGGAGTGAAGCTTTCTTT. It yields the protein CSVDGWGSEAFF. The full variable domain, its missing parts supplied by reference TRBV29-1 and TRBJ1-1, is SAVISQKPSRDICQRGTSLTIQCQVDSQVTMMFWYRQQPGQSLTLIATANQGSEATYESGFVIDKFPISRPNLTFSTLTVSNMSPEDSSIYLCSVDGWGSEAFFGQGTRLTVV.

This clonotype has a count of ten or more. V usage is TRBV7-9 and J usage is TRBJ2-6, with 8 bases aligning to TRBD1. The length of the CDR3 is 16 residues. V shed 5 bases, J shed 1 base, and the junction held 4 bases outside the gene matches. Germline V gene lookup returns CDR1 SEHNR and CDR2 FQNEAQ (reference sequence). The CDR3 region has the DNA TGTGCCAGCAGCCAAAGGACAGGGTCTGGGGCCAACGTCCTGACTTTC. This codes for CASSQRTGSGANVLTF.

This clonotype was observed many times. This chain connects TRBV10-3 to TRBJ1-2; no clear D. Germline V gives CDR1 ENHRY, CDR2 SYGVKD. The CDR3 is 14 amino acids. With 6 bases removed from V and 1 base from J, the gap between germline ends came to 12 bases. CDR3 in amino acids: CAIRPQRVNYGYTF. In nucleotides, the CDR3 is TGTGCCATCAGACCACAGCGAGTTAACTATGGCTACACCTTC.

This clonotype has a single count. The chain joins TRBV12-3 or TRBV12-4 to TRBJ1-5; TRBD1 agrees at 7 bases. CDR3 size: 13 residues. The V and J ends lost 7 bases and 10 bases, in that order; junction bases with no gene match: 10. CDR3 region: CASNPTGVGPQHF. The CDR3 region has the DNA TGTGCCAGCAACCCTACAGGGGTAGGCCCCCAGCATTTT.

This clonotype was counted many times. This chain connects TRBV28 to TRBJ2-7; 8 positions match TRBD2. The length of the CDR3 is 16 residues. The germline CDR1 and CDR2 sequences are MDHEN and SYDVKM. Trimming took 5 bases from V and 2 from J; bases not matched to a gene: 11. CDR3 nucleotides: TGTGCCAGCAGTCACCAAAGCGGGAGCTCTGCCTACGAGCAGTACTTC. This gives the protein CASSHQSGSSAYEQYF.

This clonotype was seen repeatedly, ten times or more. The rearrangement joins TRBV10-3 to TRBJ1-5; no firm D call. Trimming shortened V by 4 bases and J by 5 bases, and 12 bases separated the two germline ends. Looked up from germline, CDR1 is ENHRY and CDR2 is SYGVKD. The CDR3 extends over 14 amino acids. CDR3 in DNA: TGTGCCATCAGTGGACGGGGTTCGGATCAGCCCCAGCATTTT. It yields the protein CAISGRGSDQPQHF.

This clonotype has at least ten counts. The chain couples TRBV12-3 or TRBV12-4 to TRBJ1-1, with 9 bases that match TRBD1. This CDR3 is built from 14 residues. J was trimmed by 3 bases and V by 5 bases; bases with no gene match: 4. The CDR3 spells CASSADRGDTEAFF. The CDR3 DNA follows: TGTGCCAGCAGTGCGGACAGGGGAGACACTGAAGCTTTCTTT.

The chain employs TRBV5-1 and TRBJ2-4, with D possibly being TRBD1 (6 bases). This CDR3 region has 14 residues. Trimming pared 8 bases from V and 0 bases from J, leaving 12 bases between. CDR1 and CDR2 (germline): SGHRS, YFSETQ. CDR3 sequence reads: CASRQDLAKNIQYF. In DNA form, the CDR3 reads TGCGCCAGTCGACAGGACCTAGCCAAAAACATTCAGTACTTC. The whole variable domain, filled in from reference TRBV5-1 and TRBJ2-4, reads KAGVTQTPRYLIKTRGQQVTLSCSPISGHRSVSWYQQTPGQGLQFLFEYFSETQRNKGNFPGRFSGRQFSNSRSEMNVSTLELGDSALYLCASRQDLAKNIQYFGAGTRLSVL.

This clonotype was counted only a few times. In DNA form, the CDR3 reads TGTGCCACCAGTGATTTTTTAGGAGGGGGACGACAGAACACTGAAGCTTTCTTT. Translated: CATSDFLGGGRQNTEAFF. V gene TRBV24-1 combines with J gene TRBJ1-1, with D tentatively TRBD1 (6 bases). This CDR3 comprises 18 residues. The germline V gene has CDR1 KGHDR and CDR2 SFDVKD. V lost 1 base and J lost 1, with 18 bases in between.